Presented here are 11 T cell receptor beta chains from one specimen sequenced in a study of shared clonotypes between healthy human individuals. Naive CD8 isolation took CD45RO-negative cells positively selected for CCR7 and excluded terminally differentiated effector memory CD45RA+ cells. Clones were sequenced by immunoSEQ multiplex PCR, and TCRdb holds only the in-frame ones, with some missing. Among about 2,200,000 clones, 85% to 95% were seen once, and the ten largest hold over 1.5%. What was sequenced was naive CD8+ T cells from PBMCs. Receptors were obtained from a man younger than 35 in good health. Some clones in this sample may be carry-over from other donors' samples.

Note on this clone: The sample contains more than one DNA sequence encoding this CDR3. The rearrangement uses TRBV5-1 and TRBJ2-2; D is undetermined. The CDR3 has 12 amino acids. Germline V gene sequence: CDR1 SGHRS, CDR2 YFSETQ. Trimming took 0 bases from V and 8 from J, leaving 5 bases between them. The CDR3 DNA follows: TGCGCCAGCAGCTTGGTGGCTGGGGAGCTGTTTTTT. It codes for CASSLVAGELFF. The full variable domain, rest sourced from reference TRBV5-1 and TRBJ2-2, is KAGVTQTPRYLIKTRGQQVTLSCSPISGHRSVSWYQQTPGQGLQFLFEYFSETQRNKGNFPGRFSGRQFSNSRSEMNVSTLELGDSALYLCASSLVAGELFFGEGSRLTVL.

Note on this clone: A much larger clone differs from this one at a single base, so this may be a read error. Other nucleotide sequences from this sample produce the same CDR3. The gene calls are TRBV11-1 and TRBJ2-7; D gene ambiguous. This CDR3 region has 11 residues. CDR1 and CDR2 from the germline V gene are SGHAT and FQDESV (reference sequence). V was cut by 4 bases and J by 2 bases, with 3 bases left in between. The CDR3 nucleotides read TGTGCCAGCAGCTCCGCCTACGAGCAGTACTTC. Translating gives CASSSAYEQYF.

The CDR3 reads CASSYSIAGAYEQYF. The CDR3 nucleotides read TGTGCCAGCAGTTACTCAATAGCGGGAGCCTACGAGCAGTACTTC. The V and J genes are TRBV6-6 and TRBJ2-7, with 9 bases fitting TRBD2. V shed 0 bases, J shed 2 bases, and the junction held 2 bases outside the gene matches. The CDR3 runs 15 residues. Per germline, CDR1 MNHNY and CDR2 SVGAGI (reference sequence).

The chain uses TRBV4-3 and TRBJ2-5, with D possibly being TRBD1 (5 bases). With 2 bases removed from V and 1 base from J, the gap between germline ends came to 11 bases. The CDR3 has 15 amino acids. The V gene's germline CDR1 is LGHNA and CDR2 YSLEER. The CDR3 loop is CASSQTYRGQETQYF. DNA for the CDR3: TGCGCCAGCAGCCAAACCTATAGGGGCCAAGAGACCCAGTACTTC.

The chain couples TRBV6-1 to TRBJ2-3; D is perhaps TRBD2 (6 bases). The germline V gene encodes CDR1 MNHNS and CDR2 SASEGT. This CDR3 region has 15 residues. The V end lost 3 bases, the J end lost 0 bases, and 10 bases lay between the germline ends. CDR3 residues: CASSDRRASTDTQYF. CDR3 nucleotides: TGTGCCAGCAGTGATCGGAGGGCTAGCACAGATACGCAGTATTTT.

This rearrangement joins TRBV27 to TRBJ1-1; 7 bases map to TRBD1. The germline V gene has CDR1 MNHEY and CDR2 SMNVEV (reference sequence). The CDR3 spans 13 residues. Losses at the gene ends were 6 bases for V and 9 bases for J; bases not matched to a gene: 10. CDR3 sequence reads: CASRVDRDKKAFF. The CDR3 nucleotides are TGTGCCAGCAGAGTAGACAGGGACAAAAAAGCTTTCTTT.

The chain has TRBV6-1 and TRBJ2-7, with TRBD2 matching over 11 bases. After removal of 2 bases from V and 2 bases from J, the junction contained 2 bases not matched to a gene. The CDR3 loop spans 15 amino acids. Germline CDR1 reads MNHNS; CDR2 reads SASEGT. The CDR3 bases are TGTGCCAGCAGTGAATCGACTAGCGGGACCTACGAGCAGTACTTC. Translating it yields CASSESTSGTYEQYF.

The chain carries TRBV4-2 and TRBJ1-4; TRBD1 matches at 7 bases. V lost 1 base to trimming and J lost 3 bases; unmatched junction nucleotides: 5. Germline-derived CDR1 and CDR2 are LGHNA and YNFKEQ. The CDR3 is 16 amino acids. The chain's CDR3 is CASSQAGGGSNEKLFF. CDR3 coding DNA: TGTGCCAGCAGCCAAGCAGGGGGGGGGTCTAATGAAAAACTGTTTTTT.

The chain combines TRBV11-2 with TRBJ2-5; D might be TRBD2 (7 bases). Trimming took off 5 bases at V and 0 bases at J, with 10 bases between the two ends. Germline V gene data show CDR1 as SGHAT and CDR2 as FQNNGV. The CDR3 loop spans 14 amino acids. CDR3 in DNA: TGTGCCAGCAGCGGGGAGGGGGACCAAGAGACCCAGTACTTC. This sequence encodes CASSGEGDQETQYF.

Points on this clone: Other DNA sequences in this specimen translate into the identical CDR3. The gene calls are TRBV19 and TRBJ2-1; tentatively, D is TRBD1 (6 bases). Germline CDR1 reads LNHDA; CDR2 reads SQIVND (reference sequence). Trimming pared 5 bases from V and 3 bases from J, leaving 8 bases between. This CDR3 region has 13 residues. CDR3 nucleotide sequence: TGTGCCAGTAGTTCGGACAGCTACAATGAGCAGTTCTTC. It yields the protein CASSSDSYNEQFF.

CDR3 in DNA: TGTGCCAGCAACCCTATTAACGATGAAAAACTGTTTTTT. Translation gives CASNPINDEKLFF. V usage is TRBV7-9 and J usage is TRBJ1-4; D not resolved. Germline V lookup: CDR1 SEHNR, CDR2 FQNEAQ (reference sequence). The CDR3 is made up of 13 amino acids. Trimming removed 7 bases at V and 6 bases at J, with 12 bases between.